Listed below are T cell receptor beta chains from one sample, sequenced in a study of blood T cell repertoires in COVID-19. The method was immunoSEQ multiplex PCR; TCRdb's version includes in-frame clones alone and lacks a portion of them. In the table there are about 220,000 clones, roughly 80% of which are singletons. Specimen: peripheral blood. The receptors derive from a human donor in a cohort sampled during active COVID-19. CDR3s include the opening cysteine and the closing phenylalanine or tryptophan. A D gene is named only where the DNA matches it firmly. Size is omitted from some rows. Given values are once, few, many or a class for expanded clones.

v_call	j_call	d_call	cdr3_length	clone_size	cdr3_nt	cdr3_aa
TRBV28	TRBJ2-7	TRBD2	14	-	TGTGCCAGCAGTTTGACTAGCGGGAGGCTGGTACAGTACTTC	CASSLTSGRLVQYF
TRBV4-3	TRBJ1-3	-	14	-	TGCGCCAGCAGCCCCGAGAGCTCTGGAAACACCATATATTTT	CASSPESSGNTIYF
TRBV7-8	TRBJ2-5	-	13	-	TGTGCCAGCAGCTTAGCTAGCCAAGAGACCCAGTACTTC	CASSLASQETQYF
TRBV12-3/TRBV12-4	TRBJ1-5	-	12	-	TGTGCCAGCCGGTTTGGCAATCAGCCCCAGCATTTT	CASRFGNQPQHF
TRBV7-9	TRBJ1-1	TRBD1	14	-	TGTGCCAGCAGCTTAGCAGGACAGGACACTGAAGCTTTCTTT	CASSLAGQDTEAFF
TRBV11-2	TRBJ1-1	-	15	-	TGTGCCAGCAGCCACCGCGGGTGGAGGGACACTGAAGCTTTCTTT	CASSHRGWRDTEAFF
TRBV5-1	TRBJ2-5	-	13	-	TGCGCCAGCAGCTCCCTGGGCGGGAAGACCCAGTACTTC	CASSSLGGKTQYF
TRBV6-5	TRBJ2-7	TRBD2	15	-	TGTGCCACCAGGCCGGGGTCGGGAGGGGTCTACGAGCAGTACTTC	CATRPGSGGVYEQYF
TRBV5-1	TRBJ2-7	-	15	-	TGCGCCAGCAGCTTCGGACAGCGGAAGGTCTACGAGCAGTACTTC	CASSFGQRKVYEQYF
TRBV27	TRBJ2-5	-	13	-	TGTGCCAGCAGTTTATACGGCCAAGAGACCCAGTACTTC	CASSLYGQETQYF
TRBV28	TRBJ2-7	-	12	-	TGTGCCAGCAGTTCCAGCTCCTACGAGCAGTACTTC	CASSSSSYEQYF
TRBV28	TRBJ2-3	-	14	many	TGTGCCAGCAGGGCCGGGGATAGCACAGATACGCAGTATTTT	CASRAGDSTDTQYF
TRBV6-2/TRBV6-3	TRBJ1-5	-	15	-	TGTGCCAGCAACCCGGGAGGAGGGTTCAATCAGCCCCAGCATTTT	CASNPGGGFNQPQHF
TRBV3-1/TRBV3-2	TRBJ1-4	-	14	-	TGTGCCAGCAGCGGGGCGCCCGTGGATGAAAAACTGTTTTTT	CASSGAPVDEKLFF
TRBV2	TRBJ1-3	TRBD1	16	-	TGTGCCAGCAGTCCCCAAGGGACAGGGGAAGGAAACACCATATATTTT	CASSPQGTGEGNTIYF
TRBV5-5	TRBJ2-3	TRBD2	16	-	TGTGCCAGCAGCCGCTCGACTAGCGGGTACACAGATACGCAGTATTTT	CASSRSTSGYTDTQYF
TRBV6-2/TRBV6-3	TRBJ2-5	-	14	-	TGTGCCAGCAGTCCCCAGAGCGGCCAAGAGACCCAGTACTTC	CASSPQSGQETQYF
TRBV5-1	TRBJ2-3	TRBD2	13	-	TGCGCCAGCAGAACTAGCGGCACAGATACGCAGTATTTT	CASRTSGTDTQYF
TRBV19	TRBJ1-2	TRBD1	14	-	TGTGCCAGTAGTCTAAGGGGACAGGGAGGTGGCTACACCTTC	CASSLRGQGGGYTF
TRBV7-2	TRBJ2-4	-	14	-	TGTGCCAGCAGCTTACGGCAGGGTGGAAACATTCAGTACTTC	CASSLRQGGNIQYF
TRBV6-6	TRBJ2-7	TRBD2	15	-	TGTGCCAGCAGTTACCGGACTAGCGGGAGCTACGAGCAGTACTTC	CASSYRTSGSYEQYF
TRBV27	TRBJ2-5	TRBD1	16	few	TGTGCCAGCAGTGAGCCCGGGACAGGCCGAGGAGAGACCCAGTACTTC	CASSEPGTGRGETQYF
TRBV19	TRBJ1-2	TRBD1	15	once	TGTGCCAGTAGTACCGGGACAGGGAGCTTTTATGGCTACACCTTC	CASSTGTGSFYGYTF
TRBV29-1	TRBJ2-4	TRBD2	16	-	TGCAGCGTTGGAGGGACTAGCGGGGGAGCCAAAAACATTCAGTACTTC	CSVGGTSGGAKNIQYF
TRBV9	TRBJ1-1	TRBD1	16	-	TGTGCCAGCAGCACGCACGAGACAGGGTCGAACACTGAAGCTTTCTTT	CASSTHETGSNTEAFF
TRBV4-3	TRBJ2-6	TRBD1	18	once	TGCGCCAGCAGCCTATCTGGTTCCAGGGGGTCTGGGGCCAACGTCCTGACTTTC	CASSLSGSRGSGANVLTF
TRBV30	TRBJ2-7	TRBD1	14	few	TGTGCCTGGAGTTTCGGGACAGGACTTTACGAGCAGTACTTC	CAWSFGTGLYEQYF
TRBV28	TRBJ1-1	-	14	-	TGTGCCAGCAGGCCGCCGGGGGAGTCCACTGAAGCTTTCTTT	CASRPPGESTEAFF
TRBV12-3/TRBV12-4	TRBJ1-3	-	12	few	TGTGCCAGCAGTCTCTCTGGAAACACCATATATTTT	CASSLSGNTIYF
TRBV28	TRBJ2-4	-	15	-	TGTGCCAGCAGTTCGACAGGTCTAGCCAAAAACATTCAGTACTTC	CASSSTGLAKNIQYF
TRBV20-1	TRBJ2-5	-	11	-	TGCAGTGCGCGACTGGTAGAGACCCAGTACTTC	CSARLVETQYF
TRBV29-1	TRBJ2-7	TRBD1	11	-	TGCAGCGTGGGGGACAGCCACGAGCAGTACTTC	CSVGDSHEQYF
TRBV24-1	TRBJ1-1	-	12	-	TGTGCCACTGGCGGAGGGCTTGGGGAAGCTTTCTTT	CATGGGLGEAFF
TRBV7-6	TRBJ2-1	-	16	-	TGTGCCAGCAGCCTACAGGGTACACGGGGAAACAATGAGCAGTTCTTC	CASSLQGTRGNNEQFF
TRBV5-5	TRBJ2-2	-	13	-	TGTGCCAGCAGCTTGACTGCCACCGGGGAGCTGTTTTTT	CASSLTATGELFF
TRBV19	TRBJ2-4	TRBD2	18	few	TGTGCCAGTAGTCTCCCGGGGGGTGGCGGTAGTTCCAAAAACATTCAGTACTTC	CASSLPGGGGSSKNIQYF
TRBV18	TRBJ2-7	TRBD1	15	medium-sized	TGTGCCAGCTCACCCGGACAGGGGGCTCGATACGAGCAGTACTTC	CASSPGQGARYEQYF
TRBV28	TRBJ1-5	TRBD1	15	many	TGTGCCAGCAGTATCCCGACAGGGGCGGTTCAGCCCCAGCATTTT	CASSIPTGAVQPQHF
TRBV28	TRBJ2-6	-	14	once	TGTGCCAGCAGCCGGAGCTCTGGGGCCAACGTCCTGACTTTC	CASSRSSGANVLTF
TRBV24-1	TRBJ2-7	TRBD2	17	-	TGTGCCACCAGTTCCGGGACTAGCGGGCATAGGGGATACGAGCAGTACTTC	CATSSGTSGHRGYEQYF
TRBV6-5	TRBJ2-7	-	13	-	TGTGCCAGCAGTTACGATACAGCCTACGAGCAGTACTTC	CASSYDTAYEQYF
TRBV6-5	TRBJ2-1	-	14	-	TGTGCCAGCAGTTACTCCCTGTCCTACAATGAGCAGTTCTTC	CASSYSLSYNEQFF
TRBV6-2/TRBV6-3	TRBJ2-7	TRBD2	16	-	TGTGCCAGCAGTTACTTATCACTAGCGGGAGACTACGAGCAGTACTTC	CASSYLSLAGDYEQYF
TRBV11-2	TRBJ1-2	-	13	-	TGTGCCAGCAGCTTGGGCAGCCGAGATGGCTACACCTTC	CASSLGSRDGYTF
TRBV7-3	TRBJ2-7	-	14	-	TGTGCCAGCAGCTTAAATTTCGGTGTAGACGAGCAGTACTTC	CASSLNFGVDEQYF
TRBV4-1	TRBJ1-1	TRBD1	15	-	TGCGCCAGCAGCCAAGGACAGGGGGCGGGGACTGAAGCTTTCTTT	CASSQGQGAGTEAFF
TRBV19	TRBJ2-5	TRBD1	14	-	TGTGCCAGTAGGAAGTCGGCAGGGGGAGAGACCCAGTACTTC	CASRKSAGGETQYF
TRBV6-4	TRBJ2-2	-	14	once	TGTGCCAGCCAGACTCGTGTGGGCACCGGGGAGCTGTTTTTT	CASQTRVGTGELFF
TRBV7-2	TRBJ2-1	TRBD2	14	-	TGTGCCAGCAGCTTCGGGACTAGTTTCAATGAGCAGTTCTTC	CASSFGTSFNEQFF
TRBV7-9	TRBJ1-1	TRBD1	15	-	TGTGCCAGCAGCTTAGCAGTCACAGGGGGCACTGAAGCTTTCTTT	CASSLAVTGGTEAFF
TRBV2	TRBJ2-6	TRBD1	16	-	TGTGCCAGCAGTCCGGGACAGGGGAGAGGGGCCAACGTCCTGACTTTC	CASSPGQGRGANVLTF
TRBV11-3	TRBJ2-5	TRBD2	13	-	TGTGCCAGCAGCCCCGGGGGGGGCGAGACCCAGTACTTC	CASSPGGGETQYF
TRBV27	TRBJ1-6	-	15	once	TGTGCCAGCACACGCAACGGGGAGGCGGGCTCACCCCTCCACTTT	CASTRNGEAGSPLHF
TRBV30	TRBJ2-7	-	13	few	TGTGCCTGGAGTGTAGGGCGGGGCTACGAGCAGTACTTC	CAWSVGRGYEQYF
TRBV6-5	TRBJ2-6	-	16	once	TGTGCCAGCAGTTACAGAGGCACCCCGGGGGCCAACGTCCTGACTTTC	CASSYRGTPGANVLTF
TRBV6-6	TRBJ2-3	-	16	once	TGTGCCAGCAGTTACCGCCAGGGACGGGGGACAGATACGCAGTATTTT	CASSYRQGRGTDTQYF
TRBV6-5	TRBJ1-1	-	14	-	TGTGCCAGCAGCAGACCGGGGGGTGGGACTGAAGCTTTCTTT	CASSRPGGGTEAFF